The text below deals with one T cell receptor beta chain. Its antigen is unidentified. This sample was taken from a study of cytomegalovirus exposure and HLA in healthy donors. The study, taken as a whole, reports: Rarity held for most TCR sequences, but there were some public TCRs that occurred in many donors. As a later analysis showed, a missense DCLRE1C variant was linked to trimming of TCR beta V- and J-genes.

13 Jbeta primers and 60 Vbeta primers were used for the PCR. Sequencing used immunoSEQ multiplex PCR; TCRdb keeps in-frame clones, though not all of them. The sample gives about 160,000 clones, approximately 88% of which show up once; about 0.93% is in the top ten. Unmatched junction bases numbered 6, after V lost 0 bases and J lost 9 bases. The CDR3 contains 14 residues. The germline V gene has CDR1 SGHRS and CDR2 YFSETQ. The rearrangement links TRBV5-1 to TRBJ2-1, with 7 nucleotides matching TRBD2. Specimen: PBMCs. This clonotype was sampled from a woman aged 30 to 39 in good health and CMV-seronegative. CDR3 in DNA: TGCGCCAGCAGCTTGGTCGCGGGAGAGTTTGAGCAGTTCTTC. Its translation is CASSLVAGEFEQFF.